This T cell receptor beta chain was identified during a study of blood T cells in healthy people across ages. Notes on the study in general: Naive T cell percentage showed a strong correlation with TCR beta diversity. The unsorted PBMCs prevented any conclusive comparison of naive versus antigen-experienced cells.

Alongside a J-beta primer mix, a sample-barcoded 5' primer served in a second PCR lasting roughly 7 to 11 cycles. TCRdb analysed the 5' RACE reads with MiXCR anew, one entry per CDR3 protein. Of 730,000 or so distinct CDR3 sequences detected, more than 40% appear once; the ten largest clones hold roughly 19%. The V and J ends lost 0 bases and 4 bases, in that order; junction bases with no gene match: 3. The CDR3 extends over 15 amino acids. Germline loops: CDR1 LGHNA, CDR2 YSLEER. This clonotype appeared many times. Its target is unknown. Sequenced material: blood. The TCR comes from a woman aged 60 to 75 in good health. The chain is built from TRBV4-3 and TRBJ2-1; TRBD2 matches at 7 bases. The CDR3 here is CASSQEREFYNEQFF. In DNA, the CDR3 is TGCGCCAGCAGCCAAGAGCGGGAGTTTTACAATGAGCAGTTCTTC.